This entry features one TCR beta chain sequence. This clonotype was detected a few times. Its antigen specificity is not known. No base-level quality is on record; no much larger clone is a single base apart. Sequencing instrument: Illumina HiSeq 1500. TCRdb ran its own pipeline on the public reads, namely fastp trimming at Q25 and MiXCR clone calling, and kept in-frame beta chains. CDR3 protein duplicates are merged, each entry listing the most common genes and DNA. Across this sample there are about 47,000 distinct CDR3 sequences, with 15% to 25% seen only once. The ten largest clones take up roughly 50% of the sample. The sample belongs to a study of T cell repertoires in cytomegalovirus infection (dated by TCRdb to the late 2010s). Regarding the research as a whole: Recently identified HLA-C-restricted CMV epitopes, whose presentation resists viral immunomodulation, were targeted by peptide stimulations together with well-studied HLA-B-restricted epitopes. Donor HLA type was relevant to the analysis, because carriage of CMV infection together with the matching HLA type was indicated by public TCR beta signatures. Results and caveats for the whole study, not just this receptor: The ex vivo response was dominated by HLA-C-restricted CMV-specific TCR beta clonotypes, which also provided the single most frequent clonotype in two of eight donors. Carriers of CMV infection plus the relevant HLA type were discriminated by the cumulative frequency of public TCR beta family members in the study cohort and in an independent roughly 320-donor cohort.

V sheds 3 bases and J sheds 4 bases, leaving 9 bases between their ends. The CDR3 runs 13 residues from the cysteine to the phenylalanine. Just the 39-base CDR3 DNA is kept, in frame starting at base 1. The germline V gene (reference sequence) specifies GTSNPN as CDR1 and SVGIG as CDR2. Sample treatment or condition, as interpreted from the label and publication: in vitro stimulation with specific CMV peptide epitopes to enrich CMV-specific T cells. Sequences were derived from CD8+ T cells from cultured PBMCs, sampled from culture after CMV antigen stimulation. The receptor comes from a human donor in good health (CMV status not recorded). Some clones in this sample may be carry-over from other donors' samples. The rearrangement combines TRBV30 with TRBJ2-2; the D gene is perhaps TRBD1, from 5 matching bases. The sequence in DNA is TGTGCCTGGAGCCCAGGGTTCACCGGGGAGCTGTTTTTT. This gives the protein CAWSPGFTGELFF.